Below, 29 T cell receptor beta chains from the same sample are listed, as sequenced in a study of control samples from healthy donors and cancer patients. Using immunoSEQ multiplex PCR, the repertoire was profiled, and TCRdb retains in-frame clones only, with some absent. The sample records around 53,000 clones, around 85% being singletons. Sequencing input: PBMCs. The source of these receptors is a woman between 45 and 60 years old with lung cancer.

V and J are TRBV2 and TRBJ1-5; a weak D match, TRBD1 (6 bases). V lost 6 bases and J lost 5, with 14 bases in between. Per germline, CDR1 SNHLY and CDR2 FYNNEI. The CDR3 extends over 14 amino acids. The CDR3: CASRDKNRDQPQHF. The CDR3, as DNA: TGTGCCAGCAGGGACAAAAACAGGGATCAGCCCCAGCATTTT.

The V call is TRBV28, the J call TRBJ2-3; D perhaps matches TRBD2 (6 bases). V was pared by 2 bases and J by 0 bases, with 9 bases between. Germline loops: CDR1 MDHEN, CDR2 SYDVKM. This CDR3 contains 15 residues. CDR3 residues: CASSLVAGSTDTQYF. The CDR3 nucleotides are TGTGCCAGCAGTTTAGTTGCGGGGAGCACAGATACGCAGTATTTT.

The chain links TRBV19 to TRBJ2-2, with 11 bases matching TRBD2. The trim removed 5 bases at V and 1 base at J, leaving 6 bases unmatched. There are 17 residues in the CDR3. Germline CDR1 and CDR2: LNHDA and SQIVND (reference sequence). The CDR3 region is CASSDTGLAGNTGELFF. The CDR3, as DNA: TGTGCCAGTAGTGACACCGGACTAGCGGGGAACACCGGGGAGCTGTTTTTT.

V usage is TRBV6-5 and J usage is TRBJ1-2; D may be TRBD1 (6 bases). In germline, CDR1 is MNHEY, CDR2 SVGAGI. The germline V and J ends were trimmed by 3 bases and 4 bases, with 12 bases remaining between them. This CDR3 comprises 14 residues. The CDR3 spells CASSYEGGTYGYTF. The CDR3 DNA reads TGTGCCAGCAGTTATGAGGGGGGAACCTATGGCTACACCTTC.

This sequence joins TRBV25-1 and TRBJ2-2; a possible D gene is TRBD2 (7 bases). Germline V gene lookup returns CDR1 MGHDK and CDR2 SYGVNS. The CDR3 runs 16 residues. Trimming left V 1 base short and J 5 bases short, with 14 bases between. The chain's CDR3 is CASSELGGQSTGELFF. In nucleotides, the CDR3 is TGTGCCAGCAGTGAATTGGGGGGGCAGTCTACCGGGGAGCTGTTTTTT.

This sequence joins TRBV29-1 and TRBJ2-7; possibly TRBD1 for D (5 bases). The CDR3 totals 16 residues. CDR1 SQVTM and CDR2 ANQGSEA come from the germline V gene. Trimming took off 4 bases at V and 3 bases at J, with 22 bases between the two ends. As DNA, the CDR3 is TGCAGCGTTGCATCAACAGGCAGCTCGGGTTTCTACGAGCAGTACTTC. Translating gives CSVASTGSSGFYEQYF.

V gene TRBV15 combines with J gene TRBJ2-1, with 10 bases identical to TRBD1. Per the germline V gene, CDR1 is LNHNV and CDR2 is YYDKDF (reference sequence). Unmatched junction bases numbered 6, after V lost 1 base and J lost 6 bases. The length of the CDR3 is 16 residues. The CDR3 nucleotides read TGTGCCACCAGCAGAGGATCCGGACAGGGGGGCAATGAGCAGTTCTTC. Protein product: CATSRGSGQGGNEQFF.

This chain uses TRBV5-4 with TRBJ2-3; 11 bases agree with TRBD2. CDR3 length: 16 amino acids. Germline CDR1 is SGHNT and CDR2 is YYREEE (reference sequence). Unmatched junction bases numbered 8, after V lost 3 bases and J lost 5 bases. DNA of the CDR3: TGTGCCAGCAGCTCAGTAGCGGGGGGGCCTGGAGATACGCAGTATTTT. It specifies CASSSVAGGPGDTQYF.

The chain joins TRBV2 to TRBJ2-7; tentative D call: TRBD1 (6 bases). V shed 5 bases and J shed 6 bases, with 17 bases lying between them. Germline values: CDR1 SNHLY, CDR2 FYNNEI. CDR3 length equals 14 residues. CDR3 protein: CASSSRGRELEQYF. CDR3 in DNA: TGTGCCAGCAGTTCCAGGGGAAGGGAGCTCGAGCAGTACTTC.

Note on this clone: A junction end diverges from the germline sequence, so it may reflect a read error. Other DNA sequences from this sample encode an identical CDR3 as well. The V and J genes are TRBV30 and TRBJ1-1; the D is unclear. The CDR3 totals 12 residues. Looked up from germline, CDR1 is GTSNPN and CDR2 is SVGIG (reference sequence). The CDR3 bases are TGCGCCTGGAGTATAGGGATTACTGAAGCTTTCTTT. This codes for CAWSIGITEAFF.

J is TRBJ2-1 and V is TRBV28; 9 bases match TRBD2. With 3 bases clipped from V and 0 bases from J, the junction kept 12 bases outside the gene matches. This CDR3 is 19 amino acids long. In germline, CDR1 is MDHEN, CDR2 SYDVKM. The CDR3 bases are TGTGCCAGCAGTTTCCGAGGGCTAGCGGGGTCCAGCTCCTACAATGAGCAGTTCTTC. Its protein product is CASSFRGLAGSSSYNEQFF.

The CDR3 DNA follows: TGCAGTTCGGGACAGTCCTACGAGCAGTACTTC. Translated, it gives CSSGQSYEQYF. The chain combines TRBV20-1 with TRBJ2-5, with 7 bases fitting TRBD1. The tail of the sequence fits TRBJ2-7 better, so the J call may be wrong. The CDR3 is 11 residues long. In germline, CDR1 is DFQATT, CDR2 SNEGSKA (reference sequence).

CDR3 in DNA: TGTGCCAGCAGTGGGTCGACAGGGAGGATAACTGAAGCTTTCTTT. This codes for CASSGSTGRITEAFF. The rearrangement links TRBV25-1 to TRBJ1-1; 7 bases line up with TRBD1. The CDR3 extends over 15 amino acids. V dropped 4 bases and J dropped 5; count of bases not matched to a gene: 10. From germline, CDR1 is MGHDK and CDR2 SYGVNS.

CDR3 sequence reads: CASSRTSGGARTDTQYF. Here the CDR3 DNA reads TGTGCCAGCAGCCGGACTAGCGGGGGGGCCAGGACAGATACGCAGTATTTT. The V and J genes are TRBV5-6 and TRBJ2-3, with 15 positions matching TRBD2. The germline gives CDR1 SGHDT, CDR2 YYEEEE. J lost 3 bases, V lost 4 bases, and 6 bases had no gene match. This CDR3 has 17 residues.

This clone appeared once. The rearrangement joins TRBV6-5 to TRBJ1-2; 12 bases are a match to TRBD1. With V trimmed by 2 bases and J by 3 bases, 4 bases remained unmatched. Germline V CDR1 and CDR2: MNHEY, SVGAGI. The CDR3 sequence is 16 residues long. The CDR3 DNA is TGTGCCAGCAGTTACCGGGACAGGGGGCGCCACTATGGCTACACCTTC. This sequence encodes CASSYRDRGRHYGYTF.

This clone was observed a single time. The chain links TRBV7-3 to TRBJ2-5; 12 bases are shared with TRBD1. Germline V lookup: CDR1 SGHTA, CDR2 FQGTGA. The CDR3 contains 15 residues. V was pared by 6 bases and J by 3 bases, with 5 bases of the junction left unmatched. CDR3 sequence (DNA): TGTGCCAGCAGTTCCGGGACAGGGGGCAAAGAGACCCAGTACTTC. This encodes CASSSGTGGKETQYF.

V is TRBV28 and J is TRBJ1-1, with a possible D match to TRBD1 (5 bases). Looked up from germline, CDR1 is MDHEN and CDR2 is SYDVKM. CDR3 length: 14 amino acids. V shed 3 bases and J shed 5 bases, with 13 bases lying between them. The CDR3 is CASSFSRGKTEAFF. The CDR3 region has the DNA TGTGCCAGCAGTTTTAGTAGGGGAAAAACTGAAGCTTTCTTT.

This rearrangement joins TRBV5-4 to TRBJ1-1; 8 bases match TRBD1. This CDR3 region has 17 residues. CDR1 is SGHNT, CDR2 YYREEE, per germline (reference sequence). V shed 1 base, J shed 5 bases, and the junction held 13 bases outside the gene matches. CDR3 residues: CASSLPDSRQGRTEAFF. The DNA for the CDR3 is TGTGCCAGCAGCTTGCCCGACTCCAGACAGGGGAGGACTGAAGCTTTCTTT.

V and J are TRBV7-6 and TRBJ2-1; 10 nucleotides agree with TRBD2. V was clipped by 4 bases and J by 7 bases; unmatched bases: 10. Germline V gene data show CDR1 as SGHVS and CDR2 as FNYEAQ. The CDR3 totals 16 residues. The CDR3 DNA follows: TGTGCCAGCAGCTGGAACAGCGGGGGGGCATCGAATGAGCAGTTCTTC. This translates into CASSWNSGGASNEQFF.

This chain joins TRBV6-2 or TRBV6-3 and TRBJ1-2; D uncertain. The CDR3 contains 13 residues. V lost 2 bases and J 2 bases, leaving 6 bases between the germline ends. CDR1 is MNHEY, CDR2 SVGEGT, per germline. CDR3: CASSYGGNYGYTF. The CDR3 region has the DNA TGTGCCAGCAGTTACGGTGGGAACTATGGCTACACCTTC.

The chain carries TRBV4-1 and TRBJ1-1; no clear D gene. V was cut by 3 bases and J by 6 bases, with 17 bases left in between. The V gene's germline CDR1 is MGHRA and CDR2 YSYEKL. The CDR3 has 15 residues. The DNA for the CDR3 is TGCGCCAGCAGCCATCTCGACCTCCCGCAGGCTGAAGCTTTCTTT. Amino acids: CASSHLDLPQAEAFF.

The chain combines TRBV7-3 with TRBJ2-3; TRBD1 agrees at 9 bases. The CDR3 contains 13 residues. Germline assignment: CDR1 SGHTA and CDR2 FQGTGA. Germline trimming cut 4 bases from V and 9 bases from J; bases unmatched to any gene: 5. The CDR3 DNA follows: TGTGCCAGCAGCTCATGGACAGGGGAGACGCAGTATTTT. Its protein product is CASSSWTGETQYF.

This chain's CDR3 is CASRKGDGTANYGYTF. In DNA form, the CDR3 reads TGTGCCAGCAGAAAAGGGGACGGGACCGCGAACTATGGCTACACCTTC. This chain joins TRBV27 and TRBJ1-2; D is possibly TRBD1 (5 bases). Trimming left V 6 bases short and J 2 bases short, with 19 bases between. The CDR3 is made up of 16 amino acids. Germline CDR1 MNHEY, CDR2 SMNVEV (reference sequence).

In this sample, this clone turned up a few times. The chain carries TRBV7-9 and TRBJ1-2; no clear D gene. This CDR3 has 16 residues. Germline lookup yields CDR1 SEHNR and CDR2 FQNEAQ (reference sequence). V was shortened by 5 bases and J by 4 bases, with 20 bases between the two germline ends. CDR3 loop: CASSSLATGKAYGYTF. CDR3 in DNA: TGTGCCAGCAGCAGCTTAGCAACGGGGAAGGCCTATGGCTACACCTTC. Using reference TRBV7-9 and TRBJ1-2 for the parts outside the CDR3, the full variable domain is DTGVSQNPRHKITKRGQNVTFRCDPISEHNRLYWYRQTLGQGPEFLTYFQNEAQLEKSRLLSDRFSAERPKGSFSTLEIQRTEQGDSAMYLCASSSLATGKAYGYTFGSGTRLTVV.

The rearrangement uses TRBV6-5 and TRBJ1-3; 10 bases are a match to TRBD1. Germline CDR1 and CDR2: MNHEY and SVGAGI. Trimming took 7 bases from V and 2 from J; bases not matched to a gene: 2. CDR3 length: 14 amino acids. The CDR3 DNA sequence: TGTGCCAGCAAGACAGGGGGCACTGGAAACACCATATATTTT. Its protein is CASKTGGTGNTIYF.

The CDR3 sequence is CASSLTGGPGVAEAFF. CDR3 sequence (DNA): TGTGCCAGCAGCCTAACAGGGGGCCCCGGAGTGGCTGAAGCTTTCTTT. The chain carries TRBV3-1 (or the pseudogene TRBV3-2) and TRBJ1-1; 9 nucleotides agree with TRBD1. Germline V gene sequence: CDR1 LGHDT, CDR2 YNNKEL (reference sequence). The CDR3 is made up of 16 amino acids. J gave up 6 bases and V 4 bases, and 12 bases lay outside the gene matches.

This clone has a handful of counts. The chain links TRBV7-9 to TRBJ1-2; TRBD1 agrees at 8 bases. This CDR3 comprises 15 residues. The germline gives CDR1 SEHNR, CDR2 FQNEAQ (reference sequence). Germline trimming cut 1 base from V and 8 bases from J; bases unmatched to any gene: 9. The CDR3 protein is CASSLGGTGAGGYTF. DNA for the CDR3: TGTGCCAGCAGCTTAGGGGGGACAGGCGCTGGCGGCTACACCTTC.

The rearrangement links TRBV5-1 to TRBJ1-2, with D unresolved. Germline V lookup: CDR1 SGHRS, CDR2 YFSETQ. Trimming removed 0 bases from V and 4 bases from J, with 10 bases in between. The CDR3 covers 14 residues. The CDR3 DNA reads TGCGCCAGCAGCTTGGGTTGGGGTTCCTATGGCTACACCTTC. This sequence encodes CASSLGWGSYGYTF.

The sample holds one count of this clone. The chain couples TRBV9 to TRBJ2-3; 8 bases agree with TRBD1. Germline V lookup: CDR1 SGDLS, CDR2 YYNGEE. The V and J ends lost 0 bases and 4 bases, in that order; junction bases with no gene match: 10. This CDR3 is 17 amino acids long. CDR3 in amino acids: CASSVGPGTGSPDTQYF. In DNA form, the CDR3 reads TGTGCCAGCAGCGTAGGCCCCGGGACAGGATCCCCAGATACGCAGTATTTT.